By frequency in the sample, the clone carrying this TCR beta chain is large. Its matching antigen is unknown. This sample was included in a study of T cell responses to AZD1222 COVID-19 vaccine. TCRdb's copy holds only in-frame clones and misses some; the assay was immunoSEQ multiplex PCR. The sample has fewer than 65,000 clones, roughly 90% seen once. V shed 3 bases and J shed 6 bases, with 18 bases lying between them. Germline V CDR1 and CDR2: LNHDA, SQIVND (reference sequence). This CDR3 contains 15 residues. General study results and limits: After two AZD1222 doses, spike-specific TCR breadth and depth rose versus day 0. Regions 160-218 and 743-854 dominated among vaccine-associated CD4 TCRs spanning spike. Samples come after the peak T cell response, not at day 14.

This receptor was identified in an adult who received the AZD1222 COVID-19 vaccine. The chain employs TRBV19 and TRBJ2-7; perhaps TRBD1 as D (5 bases). This material consisted of peripheral blood, taken 28 days after the second AZD1222 dose. The CDR3 DNA follows: TGTGCCAGTAGTATGTCCTCCAACGGACACAGCGAGCAGTACTTC. This sequence encodes CASSMSSNGHSEQYF.